These T cell receptor beta chains were read from a single sample in a study of blood T cell repertoires in COVID-19. Sequencing used immunoSEQ multiplex PCR; TCRdb keeps in-frame clones, though not all of them. The data show approximately 220,000 clones, under 90% seen once. The sequenced material came from PBMCs or T cells enriched from blood (not recorded which). The receptors come from a woman aged 40 to 50 who had been exposed to COVID-19. The CDR3 runs from the conserved cysteine through the conserved F or W. Each record gives: D gene, J gene, V gene, clone size, CDR3 DNA, CDR3 protein. The D gene is left open where the match is weak. A clone size is listed for some rows: how often the clone was seen (once, few, many), or a class if it is expanded.

d_gene: -
j_gene: TRBJ1-2
v_gene: TRBV27
abundance: once
CDR3nt: TGTGCCAGCAGTTTATCGGCAGCGCAGAGGGGCTACACCTTC
CDR3aa: CASSLSAAQRGYTF

d_gene: TRBD1
j_gene: TRBJ1-5
v_gene: TRBV6-1
abundance: -
CDR3nt: TGTGCCAGCAGTGAAGGACAGGGGAGTAATCAGCCCCAGCATTTT
CDR3aa: CASSEGQGSNQPQHF

d_gene: TRBD1
j_gene: TRBJ1-2
v_gene: TRBV4-2
abundance: -
CDR3nt: TGTGCCAGCAGTATAGGACAGGCGGGGACTAACTATGGCTACACCTTC
CDR3aa: CASSIGQAGTNYGYTF

d_gene: -
j_gene: TRBJ2-7
v_gene: TRBV6-5
abundance: few
CDR3nt: TGTGCCAGCAAGGACGAGACTACGATCTCCTACGAGCAGTACTTC
CDR3aa: CASKDETTISYEQYF

d_gene: TRBD1
j_gene: TRBJ2-3
v_gene: TRBV5-1
abundance: -
CDR3nt: TGCGCCAGCAGCTTGGCCGGGACAGCAGACTCAGATACGCAGTATTTT
CDR3aa: CASSLAGTADSDTQYF

d_gene: -
j_gene: TRBJ2-3
v_gene: TRBV6-2/TRBV6-3
abundance: once
CDR3nt: TGTGCCAGCAGCCAGGGAGGGGGGGTTACAGATACGCAGTATTTT
CDR3aa: CASSQGGGVTDTQYF

d_gene: -
j_gene: TRBJ1-2
v_gene: TRBV28
abundance: -
CDR3nt: TGTGCCAGCAGCCTTACAGACAGTAACTATGGCTACACCTTC
CDR3aa: CASSLTDSNYGYTF

d_gene: -
j_gene: TRBJ2-7
v_gene: TRBV28
abundance: few
CDR3nt: TGTGCCAGCACCCCAGGGGGAGGATGGACGGGCTACGAGCAGTACTTC
CDR3aa: CASTPGGGWTGYEQYF

d_gene: -
j_gene: TRBJ2-3
v_gene: TRBV6-1
abundance: -
CDR3nt: TGTGCCAGCAGTGATTGGGGGCTGGGGATTTTCGCAGATACGCAGTATTTT
CDR3aa: CASSDWGLGIFADTQYF

d_gene: -
j_gene: TRBJ2-2
v_gene: TRBV6-5
abundance: few
CDR3nt: TGTGCCAGCAGTTACTCGAGGGTTTTGACCGGGGAGCTGTTTTTT
CDR3aa: CASSYSRVLTGELFF

d_gene: TRBD2
j_gene: TRBJ2-2
v_gene: TRBV5-1
abundance: once
CDR3nt: TGCGCCAGCAGCTTGACGCGTCCAGCGGGACTGACCGGGGAGCTGTTTTTT
CDR3aa: CASSLTRPAGLTGELFF

d_gene: -
j_gene: TRBJ1-1
v_gene: TRBV2
abundance: -
CDR3nt: TGTGCCAGCAGTGTCCTGAGGGGCAGGGCGGGAGAGCAACACACTGAAGCTTTCTTT
CDR3aa: CASSVLRGRAGEQHTEAFF

d_gene: -
j_gene: TRBJ1-1
v_gene: TRBV18
abundance: -
CDR3nt: TGTGCCAGCTCACCATGGGCAGCCGGTATGAACACTGAAGCTTTCTTT
CDR3aa: CASSPWAAGMNTEAFF

d_gene: TRBD1
j_gene: TRBJ2-5
v_gene: TRBV19
abundance: -
CDR3nt: TGTGCCAGTAGTATCGGGACAGGGGAATCTTTCCAAGAGACCCAGTACTTC
CDR3aa: CASSIGTGESFQETQYF

d_gene: TRBD1
j_gene: TRBJ1-4
v_gene: TRBV7-2
abundance: -
CDR3nt: TGTGCCAGCAGCTTAGGGGGACAGGCGAAACATGAAAAACTGTTTTTT
CDR3aa: CASSLGGQAKHEKLFF

d_gene: TRBD1
j_gene: TRBJ1-1
v_gene: TRBV19
abundance: -
CDR3nt: TGTGCCAGTCGACAGGGGGCGAACACTGAAGCTTTCTTT
CDR3aa: CASRQGANTEAFF

d_gene: TRBD1
j_gene: TRBJ1-6
v_gene: TRBV4-2
abundance: -
CDR3nt: TGTGCCAGCAGCCAGGGGAGGACAGGGCGAAATTCACCCCTCCACTTT
CDR3aa: CASSQGRTGRNSPLHF

d_gene: -
j_gene: TRBJ1-2
v_gene: TRBV4-3
abundance: -
CDR3nt: TGCGCCAGCAGGGCTCAGGGAAACTATGGCTACACCTTC
CDR3aa: CASRAQGNYGYTF

d_gene: TRBD2
j_gene: TRBJ2-1
v_gene: TRBV7-2
abundance: -
CDR3nt: TGTGCCAGCAGCTCAGTAGCGGGGCCCTACAATGAGCAGTTCTTC
CDR3aa: CASSSVAGPYNEQFF

d_gene: TRBD1
j_gene: TRBJ2-5
v_gene: TRBV5-1
abundance: -
CDR3nt: TGCGCCAGCAGCCGGGACAGGGGCCCCCAAGAGACCCAGTACTTC
CDR3aa: CASSRDRGPQETQYF

d_gene: TRBD2
j_gene: TRBJ2-5
v_gene: TRBV6-5
abundance: -
CDR3nt: TGTGCCAGCAGTTACTCGAAAGCGGGGGGGCGAGAGACCCAGTACTTC
CDR3aa: CASSYSKAGGRETQYF

d_gene: -
j_gene: TRBJ2-3
v_gene: TRBV19
abundance: -
CDR3nt: TGTGCCAGTAGGAGGGCAGGGAGGCCAGATACGCAGTATTTT
CDR3aa: CASRRAGRPDTQYF

d_gene: -
j_gene: TRBJ2-7
v_gene: TRBV4-1
abundance: -
CDR3nt: TGCGCCAGCAGCCAGGTAGCGTTATCCTACGAGCAGTACTTC
CDR3aa: CASSQVALSYEQYF

d_gene: TRBD1
j_gene: TRBJ1-3
v_gene: TRBV7-9
abundance: once
CDR3nt: TGTGCCAGCAGCTTCGGAACAGGACAGGGGTTTGGAAACACCATATATTTT
CDR3aa: CASSFGTGQGFGNTIYF

d_gene: TRBD2
j_gene: TRBJ2-6
v_gene: TRBV7-2
abundance: few
CDR3nt: TGTGCCAGCAGCTCTAGCGGGGGGTCAGGGGCCAACGTCCTGACTTTC
CDR3aa: CASSSSGGSGANVLTF

d_gene: -
j_gene: TRBJ1-1
v_gene: TRBV6-6
abundance: -
CDR3nt: TGTGCCAGCACACGGGACACTGAAGCTTTCTTT
CDR3aa: CASTRDTEAFF

d_gene: -
j_gene: TRBJ2-5
v_gene: TRBV5-1
abundance: -
CDR3nt: TGCGCCAGCAAATTACAGGGAGTGTACCAAGAGACCCAGTACTTC
CDR3aa: CASKLQGVYQETQYF

d_gene: TRBD1
j_gene: TRBJ1-2
v_gene: TRBV9
abundance: -
CDR3nt: TGTGCCAGCAGCGCTTTACAGGGGATACTGGATGGCTACACCTTC
CDR3aa: CASSALQGILDGYTF

d_gene: TRBD1
j_gene: TRBJ1-5
v_gene: TRBV10-1
abundance: -
CDR3nt: TGCGCCAGCAGTTCGGCCCCGGAGACAGGGGAGAATCAGCCCCAGCATTTT
CDR3aa: CASSSAPETGENQPQHF

d_gene: TRBD2
j_gene: TRBJ2-7
v_gene: TRBV6-2/TRBV6-3
abundance: -
CDR3nt: TGTGCCAGCAGCGGGAGGCGACTCAACTACGAGCAGTACTTC
CDR3aa: CASSGRRLNYEQYF

d_gene: TRBD1
j_gene: TRBJ2-3
v_gene: TRBV28
abundance: -
CDR3nt: TGTGCCAGCAGATCAACAGGGGACGGGACAGATACGCAGTATTTT
CDR3aa: CASRSTGDGTDTQYF

d_gene: -
j_gene: TRBJ1-1
v_gene: TRBV12-3/TRBV12-4
abundance: -
CDR3nt: TGTGCCAGCAGTTTTTCCCGACAGCTTGAAGCTTTCTTT
CDR3aa: CASSFSRQLEAFF

d_gene: -
j_gene: TRBJ2-7
v_gene: TRBV12-3/TRBV12-4
abundance: -
CDR3nt: TGTGCCAGCAGTCACAGAAGAAAGGACGAGCAGTACTTC
CDR3aa: CASSHRRKDEQYF

d_gene: TRBD2
j_gene: TRBJ2-3
v_gene: TRBV6-1
abundance: once
CDR3nt: TGTGCCAGCAGTGACCCGGGGGGGAGCACAGATACGCAGTATTTT
CDR3aa: CASSDPGGSTDTQYF

d_gene: -
j_gene: TRBJ1-1
v_gene: TRBV19
abundance: few
CDR3nt: TGTGCCAGTAATCCCCCCAGGGCGAACACTGAAGCTTTCTTT
CDR3aa: CASNPPRANTEAFF

d_gene: -
j_gene: TRBJ2-7
v_gene: TRBV19
abundance: -
CDR3nt: TGTGCCACTCCGAAGGGACAATCCTACGAGCAGTACTTC
CDR3aa: CATPKGQSYEQYF